A single sample gave rise to the 8 T cell receptor beta chains below, sequenced in a study of CD8+ T cells in alopecia areata. The treatment denotes: oral pan-JAK inhibitor, 5-10 mg twice daily. After isolation, RNA underwent reverse transcription to generate cDNA as the sequencing template. Sequencing was performed with immunoSEQ multiplex PCR; in TCRdb, only in-frame clones are kept and a portion is missing. The sample records 110,000 or so clones, roughly 50% being singletons. The specimen comprised CD4+ T cells sorted from blood, sampled at week 24, from a patient treated with tofacitinib. The receptor set was obtained from a human donor with alopecia areata.

This clone was observed a handful of times. A read error may produce the germline difference seen at one junction end. J is TRBJ2-2 and V is TRBV18; a weak D match, TRBD2 (7 bases). The CDR3 extends over 12 amino acids. Germline CDR1 reads KGHSH; CDR2 reads LQKENI. CDR3: CASSRQAGELFF. The CDR3 DNA sequence: TGTGCCAGCTCACGACAGGCGGGGGAACTGTTTTTT. The whole variable domain, remainder taken from reference TRBV18 and TRBJ2-2, is NAGVMQNPRHLVRRRGQEARLRCSPMKGHSHVYWYRQLPEEGLKFMVYLQKENIIDESGMPKERFSAEFPKEGPSILRIQQVVRGDSAAYFCASSRQAGELFFGEGSRLTVL.

The chain couples TRBV29-1 to TRBJ1-1; no clear D gene. The CDR3 has 10 residues. In germline, CDR1 is SQVTM, CDR2 ANQGSEA. V dropped 4 bases and J dropped 7 bases, with 7 bases sitting between them. The CDR3 loop is CSVGQLEAFF. CDR3 coding DNA: TGCAGCGTTGGGCAGCTTGAAGCTTTCTTT.

This clone was picked up a small number of times. The chain employs TRBV4-1 and TRBJ1-6; D is possibly TRBD1 (6 bases). Germline loops: CDR1 MGHRA, CDR2 YSYEKL. Trimming pared 3 bases from V and 6 bases from J, leaving 18 bases between. CDR3 length equals 17 residues. In nucleotides, the CDR3 is TGCGCCAGCAGCCATGGATTTACCGGGACACTTAATTCACCCCTCCACTTT. Translated, it gives CASSHGFTGTLNSPLHF.

This chain joins TRBV30 and TRBJ1-2; D is possibly TRBD1 (5 bases). Trimming stripped 3 bases from V and 0 bases from J, with 8 bases between. Germline-derived CDR1 and CDR2 are GTSNPN and SVGIG (reference sequence). The CDR3 is 13 residues long. The CDR3 DNA reads as TGTGCCTGGAGGGCAGGGTCTAACTATGGCTACACCTTC. This codes for CAWRAGSNYGYTF.

This rearrangement joins TRBV7-2 to TRBJ1-1; 8 bases fit TRBD1. The CDR3 covers 11 residues. Germline assignment: CDR1 SGHTA and CDR2 FQGNSA. Losses at the gene ends were 5 bases for V and 10 bases for J; bases not matched to a gene: 3. Written as DNA, the CDR3 is TGTGCCAGCAGCCTAACAGGGGGAGCTTTCTTT. Translation gives CASSLTGGAFF.

This chain uses TRBV30 with TRBJ2-3; 10 nucleotides line up with TRBD2. The V gene's germline CDR1 is GTSNPN and CDR2 SVGIG (reference sequence). With 5 bases clipped from V and 4 bases from J, the junction kept 6 bases outside the gene matches. The CDR3 sequence is 14 residues long. In nucleotides, the CDR3 is TGTGCCTGGGAGCGGGGGGGTGTGCCAGATACGCAGTATTTT. Translating gives CAWERGGVPDTQYF.

This rearrangement joins TRBV6-5 to TRBJ2-2; tentatively, D is TRBD1 (5 bases). V lost 7 bases, J lost 5 bases, and 14 bases lay in between. The CDR3 has 14 amino acids. The germline V gene has CDR1 MNHEY and CDR2 SVGAGI. The CDR3 nucleotides are TGTGCCAGCACCATGGCCAGGGAAACCGGGGAGCTGTTTTTT. This translates into CASTMARETGELFF.

The chain is built from TRBV23-1 and TRBJ1-1, with D uncertain. TRBV23-1 is an ORF for which the function is uncertain. There are 12 residues in the CDR3. The V end lost 0 bases, the J end lost 8 bases, and 7 bases lay between the germline ends. CDR3: CASSQSYGEAFF. The CDR3 DNA reads as TGCGCCAGCAGTCAATCTTATGGAGAAGCTTTCTTT.